The rows below give T cell receptor beta chains drawn from one sample of a study of response to subunit inactivated influenza vaccine. TCRdb redid the calling of the RT-PCR reads with MiXCR, one entry per CDR3 protein. The data contain about 570,000 distinct CDR3 sequences, over 9% of them singletons. These data are also associated with another study on T cells expressing NK-cell markers.

The material sequenced was PBMCs from blood, taken on the day of vaccination. Receptors originate from a man aged 50 to 59 who received an inactivated influenza vaccine. CDR3s leave out the opening cysteine and the closing phenylalanine or tryptophan. D genes are given only for firm matches.

V gene: TRBV28
D gene: NA
J gene: TRBJ1-4
CDR3 protein: ASSWGSERKKLF

V gene: TRBV19
D gene: TRBD1
J gene: TRBJ2-4
CDR3 protein: ASSPGQGGIQY

V gene: TRBV5-1
D gene: TRBD1
J gene: TRBJ1-6
CDR3 protein: ASSLAGVQGASYNSPLH

V gene: TRBV29-1
D gene: NA
J gene: TRBJ2-7
CDR3 protein: SVVAGVSYEQY

V gene: TRBV11-2
D gene: TRBD1
J gene: TRBJ2-7
CDR3 protein: ASSLVGTGVFYEQY

V gene: TRBV12-3/TRBV12-4
D gene: TRBD1
J gene: TRBJ1-5
CDR3 protein: ASSPGTVENQPQH

V gene: TRBV4-2
D gene: NA
J gene: TRBJ2-5
CDR3 protein: ASSQDSAETQY

V gene: TRBV6-5
D gene: TRBD2
J gene: TRBJ2-7
CDR3 protein: ASSYHRGERRYEQY

V gene: TRBV3-1
D gene: TRBD1
J gene: TRBJ2-1
CDR3 protein: ASNLRDRGPNEQF

V gene: TRBV20-1
D gene: NA
J gene: TRBJ2-4
CDR3 protein: SARQGQNIQY

V gene: TRBV11-3
D gene: TRBD2
J gene: TRBJ2-7
CDR3 protein: ASSLHSGSAYEQY

V gene: TRBV11-2
D gene: NA
J gene: TRBJ2-7
CDR3 protein: ASRVLGGADYEQY

V gene: TRBV29-1
D gene: NA
J gene: TRBJ2-7
CDR3 protein: SVVGGTVYEQY

V gene: TRBV9
D gene: TRBD1
J gene: TRBJ2-7
CDR3 protein: ASSGRDSHYEQY

V gene: TRBV12-3/TRBV12-4
D gene: NA
J gene: TRBJ1-5
CDR3 protein: ASSPAGGGRPQH

V gene: TRBV6-5
D gene: TRBD2
J gene: TRBJ2-2
CDR3 protein: ASSYPGGLAGEFGELF

V gene: TRBV20-1
D gene: TRBD1
J gene: TRBJ2-5
CDR3 protein: SARAVQGYQETQY

V gene: TRBV20-1
D gene: NA
J gene: TRBJ2-3
CDR3 protein: SAGAADTQY

V gene: TRBV11-2
D gene: NA
J gene: TRBJ2-1
CDR3 protein: ASSLSRGESNEQF

V gene: TRBV6-1
D gene: TRBD1
J gene: TRBJ2-2
CDR3 protein: ASSQNPPGQGPFRRLF

V gene: TRBV6-2/TRBV6-3
D gene: NA
J gene: TRBJ2-3
CDR3 protein: ASSYSSLPPVHTQY

V gene: TRBV11-2
D gene: NA
J gene: TRBJ2-7
CDR3 protein: ASSLDLIGGEQY

V gene: TRBV7-9
D gene: NA
J gene: TRBJ2-1
CDR3 protein: ASSLMESYNEQF

V gene: TRBV12-3/TRBV12-4
D gene: NA
J gene: TRBJ2-2
CDR3 protein: ASWTPNTGELF

V gene: TRBV7-6
D gene: NA
J gene: TRBJ1-1
CDR3 protein: ASSFQGWNTEAF

V gene: TRBV11-2
D gene: TRBD2
J gene: TRBJ2-3
CDR3 protein: ASSVTGGRTDTQY

V gene: TRBV29-1
D gene: NA
J gene: TRBJ1-6
CDR3 protein: SVGGVRNSPLH

V gene: TRBV5-1
D gene: TRBD2
J gene: TRBJ2-1
CDR3 protein: ASSLAPAGNNEQF

V gene: TRBV15
D gene: NA
J gene: TRBJ2-3
CDR3 protein: ATSRAQGGPDTQY

V gene: TRBV7-9
D gene: TRBD1
J gene: TRBJ2-7
CDR3 protein: ASSPLPGGVNEQY

V gene: TRBV6-1
D gene: NA
J gene: TRBJ1-1
CDR3 protein: ASTLHREEGSTEAF

V gene: TRBV29-1
D gene: NA
J gene: TRBJ2-7
CDR3 protein: SVEGGSLYEQY

V gene: TRBV11-2
D gene: NA
J gene: TRBJ1-2
CDR3 protein: ASSGRGTNYGYT

V gene: TRBV18
D gene: NA
J gene: TRBJ1-1
CDR3 protein: ASSPDSGTEAF

V gene: TRBV2
D gene: TRBD1
J gene: TRBJ2-1
CDR3 protein: ASSEGQGGNEQF

V gene: TRBV5-6
D gene: TRBD2
J gene: TRBJ2-5
CDR3 protein: ASSLIGLAGVEETQY

V gene: TRBV5-1
D gene: TRBD1
J gene: TRBJ2-2
CDR3 protein: ASIPGGFGTGELF

V gene: TRBV12-3/TRBV12-4
D gene: NA
J gene: TRBJ1-2
CDR3 protein: ASSSLSANYGYT

V gene: TRBV4-2
D gene: NA
J gene: TRBJ2-2
CDR3 protein: ASSQDRSRNTGELF

V gene: TRBV20-1
D gene: NA
J gene: TRBJ1-5
CDR3 protein: SARHGTDSNQPQH

V gene: TRBV27
D gene: TRBD1
J gene: TRBJ1-6
CDR3 protein: ASSHRGNSPLH

V gene: TRBV11-2
D gene: NA
J gene: TRBJ2-2
CDR3 protein: ASCVAPNTGELF

V gene: TRBV4-2
D gene: TRBD2
J gene: TRBJ2-7
CDR3 protein: ASSQVLGLAGSYEQY

V gene: TRBV5-1
D gene: TRBD2
J gene: TRBJ2-3
CDR3 protein: ASSLEIAGASADTQY

V gene: TRBV3-1
D gene: NA
J gene: TRBJ1-1
CDR3 protein: ASWAGGTEAF

V gene: TRBV7-2
D gene: TRBD2
J gene: TRBJ2-3
CDR3 protein: ASSLRAAGGLDTQY